This T cell receptor beta chain was identified in a study of CD8+ T cells in alopecia areata. Study findings and constraints: Persistence of many expanded lesional clones was seen in scalp and blood during tofacitinib.

CDR1 and CDR2 (germline): SGHRS, YFSETQ. The CDR3 has 13 residues. V lost 0 bases, J lost 6 bases, and 9 bases lay in between. Once RNA had been extracted, it was reverse transcribed into cDNA to act as the sequencing template. Clones were read by immunoSEQ multiplex PCR, and TCRdb kept only the in-frame ones, dropping some. The sample yields over 250,000 clones, 60% seen once. This clone has more than one count but fewer than ten. No antigen is known for it. Additional DNA sequences in this sample encode the identical CDR3. Treatment defined: oral pan-JAK inhibitor, 5-10 mg twice daily. It was from PBMCs that CD4+ and CD8+ T cells were sorted.

The clonotype was recovered from a human donor with alopecia areata. The J gene is TRBJ1-2, the V gene TRBV5-1, with TRBD1 as a possible D gene (5 bases). This specimen consisted of CD4+ T cells sorted from blood, obtained at roughly week 52, from a patient treated with tofacitinib. CDR3 sequence reads: CASSLGQGDGYTF. The CDR3 region has the DNA TGCGCCAGCAGCTTGGGGCAGGGAGATGGCTACACCTTC.